This record covers a single T cell receptor (beta chain). This sample was taken from a study of response to subunit inactivated influenza vaccine. TCRdb re-analysed the RT-PCR reads in MiXCR, keeping a single row per CDR3 protein. In the table there are 650,000 to 800,000 distinct CDR3 sequences, 14% of which are singletons. The trim removed 2 bases at V and 1 base at J, leaving 7 bases unmatched. The CDR3 consists of 16 residues. Germline V gene sequence: CDR1 MGHRA, CDR2 YSYEKL. This TCR was sampled from a man aged 45-60 years who received an inactivated influenza vaccine. The chain recombines TRBV4-1 with TRBJ1-1; 7 positions match TRBD1. Here the sequenced sample was PBMCs from blood, taken 14 to 15 days before vaccination. The CDR3 sequence is CASSQHPGTANTEAFF. CDR3 DNA sequence: TGCGCCAGCAGCCAACACCCCGGGACAGCGAACACTGAAGCTTTCTTT.